This TCR beta chain derives from a study of memory CD4+ T cells and cytomegalovirus serostatus. Across the study: Donors were healthy Belgian adults, about ten CMV seropositive and around 24 seronegative. Study findings and constraints: A US-trained random forest predicted CMV serostatus with median AUC around 0.91.

The sort gate was single viable CD3+CD4+CD8-CD45RO+ cells for memory CD4+ T cells. Serostatus was set by detecting CMV pp150, pp28, p38, p52 IgG. The table lists this clone with a few counts. The target antigen is unknown. Germline-derived CDR1 and CDR2 are MNHEY and SVGAGI. The CDR3 sequence is 15 residues long. The ends were cut back, 5 bases at V and 8 bases at J, with 16 bases in the middle. Produced via immunoSEQ multiplex PCR; TCRdb's table is partial and in-frame only. The repertoire holds about 52,000 clones, with more than 70% as singletons. The chain has TRBV6-5 and TRBJ1-6, with a weak D call TRBD1 (5 bases). Sequencing was carried out using memory CD4+ T cells from blood. This sequence was found in an adult in good health and CMV-seropositive. The CDR3 loop reads CASSPLGPIDSPLHF. The CDR3 coding sequence is TGTGCCAGCAGTCCGCTGGGACCGATTGATTCACCCCTCCACTTT.